This T cell receptor (beta chain) appears in the sequencing data of a study of blood T cell repertoires in COVID-19 (dated by TCRdb to 2020 to 2021). For the wider study: Collaborator samples came from the United States, Italy and Spain and covered acute and convalescent phases of COVID-19. Nearly every sample came with metadata listing a de-identified subject ID, COVID-19 status, age in years and sex. The material from the prospective study consisted of cDNA or gDNA derived from T cells, B-cell-depleted T cells, or PBMCs. The dataset comprised deeply sampled blood TCRbeta repertoires from subjects exposed to, actively infected with, or recovered from COVID-19. Samples came from the ongoing ImmuneRACE study (first 160 participants) plus 1,254 subjects from 6 global collaborators. The repertoires were made available in a free public database intended to serve as a resource for research on the immune response to SARS-CoV-2. Where available, HLA class I and class II types were obtained from metadata supplied by the sample provider rather than from assay-based typing. Broader findings and caveats from the paper: The quantity of clinical and demographic metadata differed by source and by participant and was supplied without curation.

Notes on this clone: The antigen it binds to is not known. Base quality data are lacking; no much larger clone is found one base away.

Collaborating institutions collected whole blood in K2EDTA tubes following their own protocols. For TCRbeta analysis, collaborators shipped samples in one of three forms: frozen whole blood, isolated PBMCs, or DNA extracted from either of those sample types. The germline V gene gives CDR1 as SGHTA and CDR2 as FQGNSA. The V end gives up 4 bases and the J end 5 bases, leaving 4 bases in the junction not matched to a gene. The CDR3 holds 14 amino acids from the cysteine to the phenylalanine. Only CDR3 DNA is held: 42 bases, read in frame from base 1. TCRbeta CDR3 regions were amplified from genomic DNA by means of the immunoSEQ Assay, a bias-controlled multiplex PCR. Turning to the authors' computational methods: The number of nucleated cells in each sample was estimated from the amplification of reference gene primers within the assay. To quantify the absolute abundance of each unique TCRbeta CDR3 rearrangement, sequence reads were collapsed and filtered. For each sample, productive Simpson clonality was calculated as the square root of Simpson's diversity index over productive rearrangements. Entries here come from immuneACCESS through TCRdb and include only in-frame sequences with V and J called. Some clones fail to appear in such tables; in the studies checked, an unresolved V gene covers under half of the shortfall, and the cause of the remainder is unknown. The V and J calls and the clone size are those of that table, but D and trimming were determined from the DNA. Counted in this sample were approximately 150,000 clones; approximately 86% of them appeared once. In total, the top ten clones hold roughly 1.4% of the sample.

The receptor was derived from a woman in her forties or fifties with acute or convalescent COVID-19. The chain was built from TRBV7-2 and TRBJ1-5, with 8 junctional bases fitting TRBD1. The material sequenced was peripheral blood. Here the CDR3 is given as CASSSGQGYQPQHF. The bases are TGTGCCAGCAGCTCCGGACAGGGATATCAGCCCCAGCATTTT.